The T cell receptor beta chain described here comes from a study of blood T cell repertoires in COVID-19. Turning to the study itself: Acute and convalescent COVID-19 specimens originated in the United States, Italy and Spain.

The method was immunoSEQ multiplex PCR; TCRdb's version includes in-frame clones alone and lacks a portion of them. The sample carries over 130,000 clones, approximately 88% recorded once. Sequencing input: peripheral blood. The clonotype originates from a man aged 55-75 years with active or convalescent COVID-19.

The chain's CDR3 is CASSGGQGALGEQYF. CDR3 bases: TGTGCCAGCTCAGGGGGACAGGGGGCTTTGGGCGAGCAGTACTTC. The V call is TRBV18, the J call TRBJ2-7; 12 bases match TRBD1. Germline-derived CDR1 and CDR2 are KGHSH and LQKENI. This CDR3 is built from 15 residues. The V gene end was trimmed by 5 bases and the J gene end by 6 bases; junction bases not matched to a gene: 8.